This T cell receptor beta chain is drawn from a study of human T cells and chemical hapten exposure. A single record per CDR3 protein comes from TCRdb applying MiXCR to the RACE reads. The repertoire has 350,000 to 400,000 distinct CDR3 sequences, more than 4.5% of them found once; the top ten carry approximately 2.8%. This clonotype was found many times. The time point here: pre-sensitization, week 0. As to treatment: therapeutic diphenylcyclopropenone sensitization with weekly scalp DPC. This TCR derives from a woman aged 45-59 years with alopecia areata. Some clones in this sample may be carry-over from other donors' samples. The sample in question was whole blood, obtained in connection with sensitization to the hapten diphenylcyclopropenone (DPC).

The CDR3 here is CASSIGRAYEQYF. The CDR3 DNA follows: TGTGCCAGCAGTATAGGCCGGGCCTACGAGCAGTACTTC. The chain links TRBV7-8 to TRBJ2-7; D not certain. The CDR3 covers 13 residues. CDR1 is SGHVS and CDR2 is FQNEAQ in the germline V gene. V lost 6 bases to trimming and J lost 2 bases, with 11 bases between them.